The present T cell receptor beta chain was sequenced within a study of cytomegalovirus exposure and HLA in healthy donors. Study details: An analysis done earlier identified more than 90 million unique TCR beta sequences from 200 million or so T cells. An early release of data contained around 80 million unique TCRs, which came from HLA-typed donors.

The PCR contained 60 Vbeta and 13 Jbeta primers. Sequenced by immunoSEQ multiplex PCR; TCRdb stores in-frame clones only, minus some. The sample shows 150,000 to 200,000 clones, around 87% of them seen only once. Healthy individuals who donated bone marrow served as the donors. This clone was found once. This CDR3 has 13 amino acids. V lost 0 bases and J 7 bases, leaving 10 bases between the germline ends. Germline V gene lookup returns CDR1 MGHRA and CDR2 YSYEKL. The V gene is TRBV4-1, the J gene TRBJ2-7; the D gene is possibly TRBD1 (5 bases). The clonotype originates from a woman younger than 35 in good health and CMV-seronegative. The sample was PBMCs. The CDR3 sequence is CASSQDDSGEQYF. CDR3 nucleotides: TGCGCCAGCAGCCAAGATGACAGTGGGGAGCAGTACTTC.